The present T cell receptor beta chain was sequenced within a study of draining lymph node invasion in breast cancer (TCRdb year 2020). With respect to the entire study: Histology and cytokeratin immunohistochemistry were used to diagnose nodal metastasis, and EpCAM/CD45 flow cytometry was used to confirm the diagnosis. In a separate targeted assay, sorted memory regulatory T cells and memory conventional CD4 T cells were compared across breast cancer tissues by bulk TCR-beta CDR3 sequencing. Each patient contributed matched non-invaded and tumor-invaded tumor-draining lymph nodes plus the primary tumor, profiled for both Treg and Tconv subsets. In the separate targeted TCR sequencing, lymph nodes from about 5 patients were covered, and primary tumors were sequenced for three of those patients. Summary of the overall study and its limitations: Detection of some of the top 100 tumor clones in both invaded and non-invaded nodes suggests recirculation between tumor and draining nodes. In the targeted TCR-seq data, Tregs appeared to be more clonally expanded than Tconvs in all tissues, and lower diversity was found for both subsets in tumor than in lymph nodes. Shared TCRs between Treg and Tconv subsets were considered suggestive but not proof of common clonal origin. Whether Treg conversion occurred in a given organ or whether converted Tregs recirculated between nodes and tumor could not be resolved from the data. Within each tissue, roughly 12-25% of Treg TCRs were also found among Tconvs, a result interpreted as suggesting peripheral Treg induction. The tumor top-100 clone tracking analysis could be carried out in only a couple of patients.

Libraries were made using bulk RNA-seq. The sequencer was an Illumina HiSeq 2500. On the study's bioinformatics: For the separate targeted TCR-seq dataset, CDR3 sequences were extracted and quantified from raw reads using MiXCR version 2.1.5 with default parameters. The separate targeted TCR-seq dataset defined each TCR-beta clone by its combination of V gene, J gene and CDR3 sequence. In the separate targeted TCR-seq dataset, clones with fewer than three counts were first removed, after which only the 90% most strongly expressed clones per sample were kept. In the separate targeted TCR-seq dataset, Treg-Tconv overlap was computed as shared clones divided by total Treg clones per tissue, times 100. The raw public data were reprocessed by TCRdb itself: fastp quality trimming at Q25, MiXCR clonotype calling, in-frame beta chains only. When rows share a CDR3 protein, they turn into one entry using the most common DNA and genes. The V and J calls were determined by TCRdb, not by the authors. Across this sample there are about 2,800 distinct CDR3 sequences, with roughly 67% seen only once. The top ten hold less than 3% of the sample.

From the cysteine up to the phenylalanine, the CDR3 has a length of 19 residues. Solely the CDR3 DNA is kept, with 57 bases framed from the first base. CDR1 and CDR2, looked up from the germline V gene (reference sequence), are MNHEY and SMNVEV. Trimming takes 3 bases off V and 2 bases off J; junction bases not matched to a gene: 13. For this clonotype: What antigen it recognizes has not been identified. No per-base quality is available; no much larger clone lies one base away.

For memory regulatory T cells, the sort was based on CD4+ CD45RA- CD25high cells. Tumor-draining lymph nodes were classified as non-invaded or invaded according to the absence or presence of metastatic tumor cells. T cells were pre-enriched with a Miltenyi Pan T Cell isolation kit before staining and sorting. Immunohistochemistry for estrogen receptor, progesterone receptor, HER2 and Ki-67 was used to characterize the primary tumors. Within a few hours after surgery, the fresh surgical tissue was processed by cutting it into small fragments. The tissue fragments were enzymatically digested with Liberase TL plus DNase for about 21 minutes and then passed through a 40-micrometer strainer. After DAPI live/dead staining, cells were sorted on a BD FACS Aria II at roughly 96-99% purity. The sorted cells were lysed in TCL buffer, and a Norgen Single Cell RNA purification kit, including DNase treatment, was used to purify the RNA.

Here the chain combines TRBV27 and TRBJ2-3, and TRBD2 matches 11 of the central bases. Sequenced sample: sorted memory Tregs from a lymph node. The cell subset or site label corresponds to: CD45RA-negative sorted CD4+ T cells (memory Tconv or effector/memory Treg). This sequence was found in a female donor with luminal breast cancer. The DNA is as follows: TGTGCCAGCAGTTTTAACCATGGGAGTAGCGGGGGGGCCACAGATACGCAGTATTTT. Its amino acids are CASSFNHGSSGGATDTQYF.